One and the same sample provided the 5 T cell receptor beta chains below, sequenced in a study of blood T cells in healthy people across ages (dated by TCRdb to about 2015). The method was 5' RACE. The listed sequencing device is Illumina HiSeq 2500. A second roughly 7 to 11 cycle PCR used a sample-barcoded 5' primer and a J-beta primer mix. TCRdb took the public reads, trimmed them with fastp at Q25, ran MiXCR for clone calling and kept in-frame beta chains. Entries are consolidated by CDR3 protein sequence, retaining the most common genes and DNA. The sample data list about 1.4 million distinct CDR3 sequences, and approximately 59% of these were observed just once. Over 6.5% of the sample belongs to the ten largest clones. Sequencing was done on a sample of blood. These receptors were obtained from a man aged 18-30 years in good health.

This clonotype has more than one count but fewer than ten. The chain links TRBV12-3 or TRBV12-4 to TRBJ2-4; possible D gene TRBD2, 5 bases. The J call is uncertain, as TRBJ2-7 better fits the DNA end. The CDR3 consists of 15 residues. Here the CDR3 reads CASSLAGGPTYEQYF. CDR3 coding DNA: TGTGCCAGCAGTTTAGCTGGAGGACCCACCTACGAGCAGTACTTC.

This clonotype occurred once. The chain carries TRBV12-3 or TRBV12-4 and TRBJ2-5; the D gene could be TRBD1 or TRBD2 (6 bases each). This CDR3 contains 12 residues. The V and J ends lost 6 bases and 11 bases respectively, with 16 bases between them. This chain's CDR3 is CASREGGYEQYF. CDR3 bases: TGTGCCAGCAGGGAGGGGGGTTATGAGCAGTACTTC.

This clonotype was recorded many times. CDR3: CSARTTAGETQYF. In DNA, the CDR3 is TGCAGTGCTAGAACGACAGCTGGGGAGACCCAGTACTTC. The chain couples TRBV20-1 to TRBJ2-5, with a possible D match to TRBD1 (5 bases). From germline, CDR1 is DFQATT and CDR2 SNEGSKA (reference sequence). The CDR3 has 13 residues. Trimming removed 2 bases from V and 5 bases from J, with 12 bases in between.

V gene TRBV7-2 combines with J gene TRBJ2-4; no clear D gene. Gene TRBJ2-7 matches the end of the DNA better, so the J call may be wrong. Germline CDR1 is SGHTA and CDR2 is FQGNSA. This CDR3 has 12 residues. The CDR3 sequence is CASSSPAVEQYF. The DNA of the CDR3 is TGTGCCAGCAGCTCACCAGCCGTCGAGCAGTACTTC.

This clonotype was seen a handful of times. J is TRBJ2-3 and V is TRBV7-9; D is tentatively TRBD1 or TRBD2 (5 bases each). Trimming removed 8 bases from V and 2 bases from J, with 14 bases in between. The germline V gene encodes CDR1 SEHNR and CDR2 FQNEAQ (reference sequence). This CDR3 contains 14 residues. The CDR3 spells CASLRDPLTDTQYF. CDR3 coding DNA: TGTGCCAGCCTTCGGGACCCGCTCACAGATACGCAGTATTTT.